One sample yielded the 26 T cell receptor beta chains listed below, sequenced in a study of graft-versus-host responses after intestinal transplantation (dated by TCRdb to about 2021). The library relied on the immunoSEQ multiplex PCR assay. TCRdb carries this immuneACCESS record with in-frame sequences only. Its versions omit some clonotypes, under half of them owing to an unresolved V gene in the studies checked, with the rest unexplained. Recorded for this sample are about 97,000 clones; approximately 92% of them occurred a single time. Of the sample, roughly 15% is held by the ten largest clones. Specimen: PBMCs, collected just under 460 days after intestinal transplant. These receptors all stem from a human patient who received an intestinal transplant, so some T cells may come from the graft donor.

The V call is TRBV29-1, the J call TRBJ2-7, with a weak D call TRBD1 (6 bases). This CDR3 has 13 residues. In germline, CDR1 is SQVTM, CDR2 ANQGSEA. V was clipped by 6 bases and J by 4 bases, with 16 bases between them. Here the CDR3 DNA reads TGCAGCGTAAGACAGGTCGCAGCATACGAGCAGTACTTC. The encoded protein is CSVRQVAAYEQYF.

The chain uses TRBV5-4 and TRBJ2-1; TRBD2 agrees at 10 bases. The germline V gene encodes CDR1 SGHNT and CDR2 YYREEE (reference sequence). With 4 bases clipped from V and 2 bases from J, the junction kept 9 bases outside the gene matches. The CDR3 loop spans 17 amino acids. The CDR3 DNA follows: TGTGCCAGCAGCCTGAGCGGGGGGGTGCCCCCCTACAATGAGCAGTTCTTC. Its protein product is CASSLSGGVPPYNEQFF. The full variable domain, rest sourced from reference TRBV5-4 and TRBJ2-1, is ETGVTQSPTHLIKTRGQQVTLRCSSQSGHNTVSWYQQALGQGPQFIFQYYREEENGRGNFPPRFSGLQFPNYSSELNVNALELDDSALYLCASSLSGGVPPYNEQFFGPGTRLTVL.

The chain couples TRBV6-5 to TRBJ2-5; 7 bases are shared with TRBD2. Germline trimming cut 0 bases from V and 4 bases from J; bases unmatched to any gene: 2. The germline CDR1 and CDR2 sequences are MNHEY and SVGAGI. This CDR3 is 14 amino acids long. Here the CDR3 reads CASSYSGRGETQYF. CDR3 nucleotide sequence: TGTGCCAGCAGTTACTCGGGGAGGGGAGAGACCCAGTACTTC.

The V and J genes are TRBV5-1 and TRBJ1-2; D is possibly TRBD1 (5 bases). The V end was cut by 1 base, the J end by 0 bases, with 10 bases between. The CDR3 length is 15 residues. CDR1 and CDR2 from the germline V gene are SGHRS and YFSETQ. Written as DNA, the CDR3 is TGCGCCAGCAGCTTGACGGGGGATTCTAACTATGGCTACACCTTC. Translating it yields CASSLTGDSNYGYTF.

The J gene is TRBJ2-7, the V gene TRBV27; D tentatively reads TRBD1 or TRBD2 (5 bases each). The CDR3 extends over 13 amino acids. The germline CDR1 and CDR2 sequences are MNHEY and SMNVEV (reference sequence). V lost 4 bases, J lost 7 bases, and 14 bases lay in between. The CDR3 protein is CASSWDREREQYF. For the CDR3, the DNA is TGTGCCAGCAGTTGGGACCGGGAACGGGAGCAGTACTTC.

The chain uses TRBV14 and TRBJ1-1; D call uncertain. The V and J ends lost 4 bases and 1 base respectively, with 7 bases between them. Germline-derived CDR1 and CDR2 are SGHDN and FVKESK. This CDR3 has 13 amino acids. CDR3 in DNA: TGTGCCAGCAGCCCACAGCCGAACACTGAAGCTTTCTTT. Its protein is CASSPQPNTEAFF. Drawing the rest from reference TRBV14 and TRBJ1-1, the complete variable domain is EAGVTQFPSHSVIEKGQTVTLRCDPISGHDNLYWYRRVMGKEIKFLLHFVKESKQDESGMPNNRFLAERTGGTYSTLKVQPAELEDSGVYFCASSPQPNTEAFFGQGTRLTVV.

V and J are TRBV4-1 and TRBJ1-6; a weak D match, TRBD1 (5 bases). The V end was cut by 4 bases, the J end by 0 bases, with 16 bases between. Germline V CDR1 and CDR2: MGHRA, YSYEKL. CDR3 length equals 18 residues. This CDR3 is CASSPVFRATSYNSPLHF. The DNA for the CDR3 is TGCGCCAGCAGCCCGGTTTTCAGGGCCACCTCCTATAATTCACCCCTCCACTTT.

This clone was recorded a few times. The rearrangement joins TRBV6-5 to TRBJ2-7; tentatively, D is TRBD1 (6 bases). From germline, CDR1 is MNHEY and CDR2 SVGAGI. The V end was cut by 4 bases, the J end by 3 bases, with 16 bases between. CDR3 size: 15 residues. CDR3 in amino acids: CASSSPGESRYEQYF. In DNA, the CDR3 is TGTGCCAGCAGTTCCCCAGGGGAAAGTCGCTACGAGCAGTACTTC.

Only one count was recorded for this clone. One end of the junction is discordant with germline, which a read error may explain. Distinct nucleotide sequences in the sample also encode this CDR3. V usage is TRBV5-1 and J usage is TRBJ1-3; D remains ambiguous. Germline V lookup: CDR1 SGHRS, CDR2 YFSETQ. The CDR3 is made up of 16 amino acids. CDR3 in amino acids: CASSLAPSLSGNTIYF. CDR3 in DNA: TGTGCCAGCAGCTTGGCCCCCAGCCTCTCTGGAAACACCATATATTTT. The whole variable domain, remainder taken from reference TRBV5-1 and TRBJ1-3, is KAGVTQTPRYLIKTRGQQVTLSCSPISGHRSVSWYQQTPGQGLQFLFEYFSETQRNKGNFPGRFSGRQFSNSRSEMNVSTLELGDSALYLCASSLAPSLSGNTIYFGEGSWLTVV.

The rearrangement links TRBV7-9 to TRBJ1-6; D might be TRBD1 (6 bases). Trimming took off 9 bases at V and 9 bases at J, with 15 bases between the two ends. From germline, CDR1 is SEHNR and CDR2 FQNEAQ (reference sequence). This CDR3 comprises 13 residues. CDR3 sequence reads: CASGRGLVSPLHF. The DNA for the CDR3 is TGTGCCAGTGGGCGGGGGCTCGTTTCACCCCTCCACTTT.

The chain combines TRBV11-2 with TRBJ2-3; D could derive from TRBD1 or TRBD2 (5 bases each). V lost 5 bases and J 4 bases, leaving 19 bases between the germline ends. The germline CDR1 and CDR2 sequences are SGHAT and FQNNGV. The CDR3 is made up of 16 amino acids. CDR3 DNA sequence: TGTGCCAGCAGCCGGGACCCCCCGAATAGGGCAGATACGCAGTATTTT. Encoded protein: CASSRDPPNRADTQYF.

The chain combines TRBV2 with TRBJ1-5; no definite D call. V was trimmed by 3 bases and J by 0 bases, leaving 6 bases between them. Germline loops: CDR1 SNHLY, CDR2 FYNNEI. The CDR3 extends over 14 amino acids. CDR3 sequence (DNA): TGTGCCAGCAGTGAGGGCGATAGCAATCAGCCCCAGCATTTT. Translating it yields CASSEGDSNQPQHF.

This chain uses TRBV14 with TRBJ1-1; 7 bases match TRBD1. J lost 11 bases, V lost 7 bases, and 16 bases had no gene match. CDR1 and CDR2 from the germline V gene are SGHDN and FVKESK. This CDR3 region has 14 residues. The CDR3 loop reads CASKGQAKSEGAFF. The DNA of the CDR3 is TGTGCCAGCAAAGGACAGGCCAAATCGGAGGGCGCTTTCTTT.

The V gene is TRBV18, the J gene TRBJ2-7, with TRBD2 matching 10 bases. The V and J ends lost 3 bases and 7 bases, in that order; junction bases with no gene match: 6. Germline CDR1 reads KGHSH; CDR2 reads LQKENI. The CDR3 consists of 14 residues. CDR3 sequence (DNA): TGTGCCAGCTCACCCCAAGCGGGGGGGCTGGAGCAGTACTTC. Translated: CASSPQAGGLEQYF.

The rearrangement links TRBV6-1 to TRBJ2-7; TRBD1 agrees at 7 bases. Germline V CDR1 and CDR2: MNHNS, SASEGT. J lost 4 bases, V lost 3 bases, and 9 bases had no gene match. The CDR3 is made up of 15 amino acids. The CDR3 spells CASSETGTASYEQYF. The CDR3 DNA reads as TGTGCCAGCAGTGAGACCGGGACAGCATCTTACGAGCAGTACTTC.

The rearrangement joins TRBV7-9 to TRBJ1-6; no reliable D call. Trimming removed 6 bases at V and 3 bases at J, with 6 bases between. CDR1 is SEHNR and CDR2 is FQNEAQ in the germline V gene (reference sequence). This CDR3 has 13 amino acids. CDR3 residues: CASREGYNSPLHF. CDR3 DNA sequence: TGTGCCAGCAGGGAGGGCTATAATTCACCCCTCCACTTT. The variable domain in full, with the rest retrieved from reference TRBV7-9 and TRBJ1-6, is DTGVSQNPRHKITKRGQNVTFRCDPISEHNRLYWYRQTLGQGPEFLTYFQNEAQLEKSRLLSDRFSAERPKGSFSTLEIQRTEQGDSAMYLCASREGYNSPLHFGNGTRLTVT.

This clone has only one observation. V and J are TRBV5-4 and TRBJ1-6; D unresolved. Germline V gives CDR1 SGHNT, CDR2 YYREEE (reference sequence). The CDR3 runs 17 residues. V shed 0 bases and J shed 0 bases, with 10 bases lying between them. CDR3 coding DNA: TGTGCCAGCAGCTTGGGGAGCCCGAGCTCCTATAATTCACCCCTCCACTTT. Protein: CASSLGSPSSYNSPLHF.

The chain couples TRBV6-4 to TRBJ2-6; D remains ambiguous. CDR3 size: 14 residues. Germline assignment: CDR1 MRHNA and CDR2 SNTAGT. Trimming removed 3 bases at V and 0 bases at J, with 3 bases between. CDR3 bases: TGTGCCAGCAGTGATTACTCTGGGGCCAACGTCCTGACTTTC. Translated, it gives CASSDYSGANVLTF.

This clone was seen a single time. This chain uses TRBV18 with TRBJ1-5, with 8 bases that match TRBD1. V dropped 3 bases and J dropped 0; count of bases not matched to a gene: 7. Per germline, CDR1 KGHSH and CDR2 LQKENI. The CDR3 runs 17 residues. The CDR3 reads CASSPPTGTGSNQPQHF. CDR3 bases: TGTGCCAGCTCACCCCCAACGGGGACAGGTAGCAATCAGCCCCAGCATTTT.

J is TRBJ1-1 and V is TRBV6-5; unclear D gene. CDR3 size: 11 residues. Germline CDR1 reads MNHEY; CDR2 reads SVGAGI. V was clipped by 5 bases and J by 4 bases, with 5 bases between them. In nucleotides, the CDR3 is TGTGCCAGCAGTACGTCCACTGAAGCTTTCTTT. This gives the protein CASSTSTEAFF.

The chain joins TRBV5-5 to TRBJ2-1, with D tentatively TRBD1 (5 bases). Trimming cost V 4 bases and J 3 bases, with 11 bases left between them. Looked up from germline, CDR1 is SGHKS and CDR2 is YYEKEE (reference sequence). This CDR3 has 14 residues. CDR3 sequence reads: CASSTPDSYNEQFF. CDR3 sequence (DNA): TGTGCCAGCAGCACCCCCGACAGCTACAATGAGCAGTTCTTC. The variable domain in full, completed from reference TRBV5-5 and TRBJ2-1, reads DAGVTQSPTHLIKTRGQQVTLRCSPISGHKSVSWYQQVLGQGPQFIFQYYEKEERGRGNFPDRFSARQFPNYSSELNVNALLLGDSALYLCASSTPDSYNEQFFGPGTRLTVL.

This clone was seen once. The chain joins TRBV27 to TRBJ2-5, with D perhaps being TRBD1 or TRBD2 (5 bases each). The CDR3 is 14 amino acids. V lost 8 bases and J lost 11, with 24 bases in between. Germline values: CDR1 MNHEY, CDR2 SMNVEV (reference sequence). As DNA, the CDR3 is TGTGCCAGCGGTCCAAGGGACCCCTTGACGGAGCAGTACTTC. As protein: CASGPRDPLTEQYF.

As regards this clone: Other DNA sequences in this sample translate to the same CDR3. The chain carries TRBV6-5 and TRBJ2-7; no firm D call. V dropped 6 bases and J dropped 2 bases, with 5 bases sitting between them. Germline V lookup: CDR1 MNHEY, CDR2 SVGAGI. This CDR3 comprises 11 residues. CDR3 amino acids: CASSSTYEQYF. In DNA form, the CDR3 reads TGTGCCAGCAGCTCGACCTACGAGCAGTACTTC.

The genes are TRBV6-5 and TRBJ1-1; the D is unclear. CDR1 is MNHEY and CDR2 is SVGAGI in the germline V gene. This CDR3 has 11 residues. Trimming took off 4 bases at V and 10 bases at J, with 10 bases between the two ends. The CDR3 DNA sequence: TGTGCCAGCAGTTCCTTACGGGCAGCTTTCTTT. Protein sequence: CASSSLRAAFF.

This chain connects TRBV1 to TRBJ2-7; the table gives TRBD2 as D, unverified against the DNA. TRBV1 is noted as a pseudogene. The CDR3 has 15 amino acids. The CDR3 loop is CTSSQELVLEEEQYF. CDR3 DNA sequence: TGCACCAGCAGCCAAGAACTGGTCCTGGAGGAGGAGCAGTACTTC.

The chain links TRBV11-1 to TRBJ2-7; TRBD2 is a possible D gene (6 bases). In germline, CDR1 is SGHAT, CDR2 FQDESV (reference sequence). This CDR3 has 15 amino acids. V was shortened by 1 base and J by 1 base, with 11 bases between the two germline ends. CDR3 residues: CASSLEGTRSYEQYF. CDR3 DNA: TGTGCCAGCAGCTTAGAGGGGACTCGGTCCTACGAGCAGTACTTC. Complete variable domain (other parts from reference TRBV11-1 and TRBJ2-7): EAEVAQSPRYKITEKSQAVAFWCDPISGHATLYWYRQILGQGPELLVQFQDESVVDDSQLPKDRFSAERLKGVDSTLKIQPAELGDSAMYLCASSLEGTRSYEQYFGPGTRLTVT.